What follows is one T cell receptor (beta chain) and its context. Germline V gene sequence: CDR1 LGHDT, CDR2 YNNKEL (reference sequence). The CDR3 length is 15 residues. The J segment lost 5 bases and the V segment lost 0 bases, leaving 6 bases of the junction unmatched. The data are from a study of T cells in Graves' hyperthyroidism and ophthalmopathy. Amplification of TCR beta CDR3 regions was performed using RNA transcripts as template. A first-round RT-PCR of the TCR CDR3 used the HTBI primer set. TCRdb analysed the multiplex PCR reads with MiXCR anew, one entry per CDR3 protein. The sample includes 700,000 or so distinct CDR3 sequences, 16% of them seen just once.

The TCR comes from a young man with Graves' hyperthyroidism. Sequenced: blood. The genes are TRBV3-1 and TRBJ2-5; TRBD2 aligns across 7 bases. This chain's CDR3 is CASSQDIAGGETQYF. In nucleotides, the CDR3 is TGTGCCAGCAGCCAAGATATAGCGGGTGGGGAGACCCAGTACTTC.